The 2 T cell receptor beta chains reported below all come from one sample, sequenced in a study of T cells in Graves' hyperthyroidism and ophthalmopathy. RNA transcripts provided the source from which TCR beta CDR3 regions were amplified. TCR CDR3 regions were first amplified by RT-PCR with HTBI primers. TCRdb re-called the multiplex PCR reads through MiXCR, storing one row per CDR3 protein. Seen here are about 380,000 distinct CDR3 sequences, about 13% observed once, and the top ten hold less than 25%. The sequencing sample was made of blood. These receptors were taken from a young man with Graves' hyperthyroidism that later progressed to Graves' ophthalmopathy.

This clonotype showed up many times. The rearrangement joins TRBV10-3 to TRBJ2-5; 12 bases are a match to TRBD2. Looked up from germline, CDR1 is ENHRY and CDR2 is SYGVKD. J was trimmed by 5 bases and V by 8 bases; bases with no gene match: 6. CDR3 size: 14 residues. The DNA for the CDR3 is TGTGCCATCCGAGCGACTAGCGGGGGTGAGACCCAGTACTTC. Protein: CAIRATSGGETQYF.

DNA of the CDR3: TGCGCCAGCAGCTTGAGCGTCGGAGGCACAGATACGCAGTATTTT. Amino acids: CASSLSVGGTDTQYF. This chain joins TRBV5-1 and TRBJ2-3; D gene unclear. V gave up 1 base and J gave up 1 base, with 10 bases separating them. CDR1 and CDR2 (germline): SGHRS, YFSETQ. This CDR3 spans 15 amino acids.